This T cell receptor (beta chain) was captured by sequencing in a study of CD8+CD57+ T cells in acquired aplastic anemia. About the study: The average for DNA from sorted CD4+ and CD8+ cells was 3 to 3.5 ug.

The CDR3 consists of 19 residues. With V trimmed by 0 bases and J by 0 bases, 12 bases remained unmatched. Germline lookup yields CDR1 LGHNA and CDR2 YNFKEQ. CDR3 and TCR beta VDJ profiling relied on a genomic DNA template. TCRdb ran MiXCR on the reads and lists one entry per CDR3 protein. The repertoire holds hundreds of thousands of distinct CDR3 sequences, over 25% seen once, with around 0.82% in the top ten. Concerning this clonotype: Its antigen is currently unknown.

Study findings and constraints: Fewer than 30 CD8+ CDR3 sequences were shared between patients and controls.

All sequencing subjects had displayed CD8+CD57+ cell expansion on flow cytometry. Each patient carried a diagnosis of severe acquired aplastic anemia. When blood sampling took place, the patients had received no therapy. Sequenced material: sorted CD4+, CD8+, or CD8+CD57+ T cells (not recorded which) from PBMCs. This receptor was identified in a human donor with aplastic anemia. The rearrangement joins TRBV4-2 to TRBJ2-7; 9 bases are a match to TRBD2. The chain's CDR3 is CASSQETSGAIWSSYEQYF. CDR3 in DNA: TGTGCCAGCAGCCAAGAGACTAGCGGAGCCATTTGGAGCTCCTACGAGCAGTACTTC.